This T cell receptor beta chain was captured in a study of response to subunit inactivated influenza vaccine. Study results and caveats: Authors suggested seasonal influenza vaccinations each recruit few new T cells.

This clonotype was counted between two and nine times. The target antigen is unknown. TCRdb passed the RT-PCR reads through MiXCR, listing each CDR3 protein once. The sample records around 760,000 distinct CDR3 sequences, more than 11% being singletons. CDR3 length: 19 amino acids. J lost 3 bases, V lost 4 bases, and 18 bases had no gene match. Germline V gene data show CDR1 as ENHRY and CDR2 as SYGVKD. The sample consisted of PBMCs from blood, taken approximately 15 days before vaccination. V and J are TRBV10-3 and TRBJ2-7; 10 bases are a match to TRBD1. This TCR came from a man in his fifties or sixties who received an inactivated influenza vaccine. The CDR3 here is CAISATEKGQGVPIYEQYF. The CDR3 DNA is TGTGCCATCAGTGCAACCGAGAAAGGACAGGGGGTTCCCATCTACGAGCAGTACTTC.